The subject of this entry is one T cell receptor (beta chain). Its antigen is as yet unknown. TCRdb re-called the 5' RACE reads with MiXCR, one entry per CDR3 protein. Of 300,000 to 350,000 distinct CDR3 sequences in the sample, approximately 11% are singletons; the top ten hold roughly 3%. The data are from a study of T cells after yellow fever vaccination. Study results and caveats: There was a small share of clonotypes that showed up in both the CD4 and CD8 compartments.

This receptor was identified in a man younger than 30 who received the YFV17D yellow fever vaccine. The material was CD4+ T cells sorted from PBMCs, obtained 45 days after the yellow fever booster vaccination.

The CDR3 sequence: CSAPGEGTETQYF. In DNA, the CDR3 is TGCAGTGCTCCCGGAGAGGGCACGGAGACCCAGTACTTC. V and J are TRBV20-1 and TRBJ2-5, with TRBD2 as a possible D gene (5 bases). The CDR3 loop spans 13 amino acids. Germline V gives CDR1 DFQATT, CDR2 SNEGSKA (reference sequence). V was shortened by 5 bases and J by 5 bases, with 15 bases between the two germline ends.